This entry describes one T cell receptor (beta chain). Indicated treatment: randomized to nivolumab then ipilimumab (arm A) or the reverse (arm B). From thawed PBMCs, live CD3+CD8+ cells negative for CD19 and CD56 were sorted. Trimming shortened V by 2 bases and J by 0 bases, and 8 bases separated the two germline ends. The CDR3 is 15 residues long. Germline V gives CDR1 ENHRY, CDR2 SYGVKD. This specimen belongs to a study of sequential checkpoint blockade in melanoma. Study-wide context: Patients were randomized 1:1 to nivolumab-then-ipilimumab or ipilimumab-then-nivolumab first-line. Maintenance nivolumab came after either treatment sequence.

TCRdb keeps only in-frame clones here, not all; method: immunoSEQ multiplex PCR. There are around 12,000 clones in the sample; approximately 68% occur only once, and about a fifth lies in the top ten. This clonotype was sampled from a human donor with melanoma. The chain carries TRBV10-3 and TRBJ2-1; possibly TRBD1 for D (6 bases). The specimen comprised CD8+ T cells sorted from blood (inferred from file names), sampled from a patient given nivolumab and ipilimumab in sequence. CDR3 sequence: CAISEGTSSYNEQFF. The CDR3 DNA reads as TGTGCCATCAGTGAGGGGACAAGCTCCTACAATGAGCAGTTCTTC.